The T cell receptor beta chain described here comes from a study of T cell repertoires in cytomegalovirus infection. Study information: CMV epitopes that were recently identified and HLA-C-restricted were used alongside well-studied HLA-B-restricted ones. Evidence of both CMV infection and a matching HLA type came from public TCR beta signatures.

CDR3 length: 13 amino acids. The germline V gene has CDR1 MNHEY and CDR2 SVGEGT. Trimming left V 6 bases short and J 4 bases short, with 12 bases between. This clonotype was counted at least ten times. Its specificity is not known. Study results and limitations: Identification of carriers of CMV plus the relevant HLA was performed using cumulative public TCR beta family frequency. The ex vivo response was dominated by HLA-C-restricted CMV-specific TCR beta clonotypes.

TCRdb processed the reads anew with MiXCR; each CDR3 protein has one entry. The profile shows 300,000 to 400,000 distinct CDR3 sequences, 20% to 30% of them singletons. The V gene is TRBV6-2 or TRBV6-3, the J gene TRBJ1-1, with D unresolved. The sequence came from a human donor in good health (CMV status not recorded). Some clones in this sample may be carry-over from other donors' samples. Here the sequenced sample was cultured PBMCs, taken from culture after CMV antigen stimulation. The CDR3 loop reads CASSRLRVTEAFF. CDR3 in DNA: TGTGCCAGCAGCCGTTTGAGGGTCACTGAAGCTTTCTTT.